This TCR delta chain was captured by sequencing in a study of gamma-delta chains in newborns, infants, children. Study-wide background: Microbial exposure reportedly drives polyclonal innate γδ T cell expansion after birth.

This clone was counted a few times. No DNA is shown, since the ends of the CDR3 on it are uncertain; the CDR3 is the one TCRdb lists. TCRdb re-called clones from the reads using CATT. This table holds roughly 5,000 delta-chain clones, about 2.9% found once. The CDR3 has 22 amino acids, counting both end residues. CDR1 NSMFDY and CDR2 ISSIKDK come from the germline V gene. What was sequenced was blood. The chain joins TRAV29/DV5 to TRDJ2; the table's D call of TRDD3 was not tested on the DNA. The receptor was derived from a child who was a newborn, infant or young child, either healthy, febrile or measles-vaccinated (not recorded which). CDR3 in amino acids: CSVLLCSKRGGRTGDLTAQLFF.